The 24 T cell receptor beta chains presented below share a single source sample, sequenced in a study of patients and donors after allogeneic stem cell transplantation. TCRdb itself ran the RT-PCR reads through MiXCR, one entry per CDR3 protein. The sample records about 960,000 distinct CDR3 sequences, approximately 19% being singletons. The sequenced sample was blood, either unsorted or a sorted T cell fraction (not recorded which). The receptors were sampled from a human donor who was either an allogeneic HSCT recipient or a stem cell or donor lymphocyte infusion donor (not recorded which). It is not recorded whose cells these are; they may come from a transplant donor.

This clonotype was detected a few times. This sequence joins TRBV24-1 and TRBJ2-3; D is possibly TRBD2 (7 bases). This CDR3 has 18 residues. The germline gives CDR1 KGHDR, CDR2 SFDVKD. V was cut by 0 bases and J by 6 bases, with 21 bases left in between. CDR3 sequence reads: CATSDLDQGGGGGDTQYF. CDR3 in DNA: TGTGCCACCAGTGATTTGGACCAGGGCGGAGGGGGAGGGGATACGCAGTATTTT.

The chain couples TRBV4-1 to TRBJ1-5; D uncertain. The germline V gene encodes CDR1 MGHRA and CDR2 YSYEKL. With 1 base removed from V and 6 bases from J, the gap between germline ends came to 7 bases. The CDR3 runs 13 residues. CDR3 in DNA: TGCGCCAGCAGCCAAGGGCCGATTCAGCCCCAGCATTTT. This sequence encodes CASSQGPIQPQHF.

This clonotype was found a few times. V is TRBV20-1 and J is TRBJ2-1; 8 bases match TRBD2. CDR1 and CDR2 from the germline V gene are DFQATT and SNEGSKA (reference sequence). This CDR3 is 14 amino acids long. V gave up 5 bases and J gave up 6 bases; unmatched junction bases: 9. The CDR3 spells CSADSGARGNEQFF. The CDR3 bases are TGCAGTGCTGATAGCGGGGCCAGGGGCAATGAGCAGTTCTTC.

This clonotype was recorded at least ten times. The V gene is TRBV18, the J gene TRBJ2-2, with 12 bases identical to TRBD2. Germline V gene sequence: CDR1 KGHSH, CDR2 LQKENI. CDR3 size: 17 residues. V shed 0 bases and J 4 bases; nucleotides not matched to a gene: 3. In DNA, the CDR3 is TGTGCCAGCTCACCACCCGGACTAGCGGGGACCACCGGGGAGCTGTTTTTT. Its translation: CASSPPGLAGTTGELFF.

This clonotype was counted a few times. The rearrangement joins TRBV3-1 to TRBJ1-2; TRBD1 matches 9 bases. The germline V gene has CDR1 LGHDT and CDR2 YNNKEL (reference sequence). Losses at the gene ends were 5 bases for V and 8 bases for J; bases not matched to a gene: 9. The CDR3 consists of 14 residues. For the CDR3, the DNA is TGTGCCAGCAGCGAGGGACAGGGCCATGGGGGCTACACCTTC. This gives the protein CASSEGQGHGGYTF.

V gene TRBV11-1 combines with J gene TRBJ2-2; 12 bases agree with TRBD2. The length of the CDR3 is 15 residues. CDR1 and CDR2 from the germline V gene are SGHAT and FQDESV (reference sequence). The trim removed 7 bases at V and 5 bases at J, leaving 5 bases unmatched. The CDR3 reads CASILAGGKTGELFF. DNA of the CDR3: TGTGCCAGCATACTAGCGGGAGGAAAAACCGGGGAGCTGTTTTTT.

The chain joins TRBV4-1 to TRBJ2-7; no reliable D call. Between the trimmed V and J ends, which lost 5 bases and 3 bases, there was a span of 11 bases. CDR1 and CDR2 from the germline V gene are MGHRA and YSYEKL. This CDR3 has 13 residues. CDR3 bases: TGCGCCAGCAGCAAAACTGAAAACTACGAGCAGTACTTC. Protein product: CASSKTENYEQYF.

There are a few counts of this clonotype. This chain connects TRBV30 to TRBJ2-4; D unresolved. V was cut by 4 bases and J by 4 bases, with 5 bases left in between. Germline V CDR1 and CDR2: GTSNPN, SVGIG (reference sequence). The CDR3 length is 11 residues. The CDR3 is CAWNGKNIQYF. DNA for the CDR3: TGTGCCTGGAATGGAAAAAACATTCAGTACTTC.

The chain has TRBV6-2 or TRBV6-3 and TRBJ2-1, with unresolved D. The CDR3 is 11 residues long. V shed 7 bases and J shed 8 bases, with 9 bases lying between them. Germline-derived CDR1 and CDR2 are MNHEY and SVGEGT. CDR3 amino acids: CASTPGHEQFF. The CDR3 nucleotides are TGTGCCAGCACCCCAGGCCATGAGCAGTTCTTC.

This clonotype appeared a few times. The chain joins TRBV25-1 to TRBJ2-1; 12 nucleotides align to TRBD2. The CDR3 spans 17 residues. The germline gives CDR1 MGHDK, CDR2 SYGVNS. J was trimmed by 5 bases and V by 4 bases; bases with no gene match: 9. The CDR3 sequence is CASSGTTSGGSHNEQFF. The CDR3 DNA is TGTGCCAGCAGTGGAACAACTAGCGGGGGGTCCCACAATGAGCAGTTCTTC.

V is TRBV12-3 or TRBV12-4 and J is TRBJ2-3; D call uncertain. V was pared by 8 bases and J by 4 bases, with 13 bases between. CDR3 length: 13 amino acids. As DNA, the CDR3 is TGTGCCAGCTCATACACCCGGTCAGATACGCAGTATTTT. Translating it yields CASSYTRSDTQYF.

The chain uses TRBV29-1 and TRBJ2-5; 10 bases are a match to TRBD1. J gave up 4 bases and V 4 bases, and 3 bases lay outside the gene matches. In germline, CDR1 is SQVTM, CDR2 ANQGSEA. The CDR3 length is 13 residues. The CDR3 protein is CSVVTGGSETQYF. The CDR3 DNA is TGCAGCGTTGTGACAGGGGGCTCAGAGACCCAGTACTTC.

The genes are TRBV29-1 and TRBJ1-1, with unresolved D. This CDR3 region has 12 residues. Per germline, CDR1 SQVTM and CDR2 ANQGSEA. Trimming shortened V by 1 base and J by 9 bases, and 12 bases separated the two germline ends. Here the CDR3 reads CSVEGTAYQAFF. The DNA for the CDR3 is TGCAGCGTTGAAGGGACGGCCTACCAAGCTTTCTTT. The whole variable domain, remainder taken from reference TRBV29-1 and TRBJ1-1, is SAVISQKPSRDICQRGTSLTIQCQVDSQVTMMFWYRQQPGQSLTLIATANQGSEATYESGFVIDKFPISRPNLTFSTLTVSNMSPEDSSIYLCSVEGTAYQAFFGQGTRLTVV.

The CDR3 DNA reads as TGTGCCACCAGTGATTACAGGGGCGATCAGCCCCAGCATTTT. Its translation is CATSDYRGDQPQHF. This sequence joins TRBV24-1 and TRBJ1-5; 7 nucleotides line up with TRBD1. The CDR3 spans 14 residues. Trimming cost V 2 bases and J 5 bases; bases outside gene matches: 2. Germline CDR1 reads KGHDR; CDR2 reads SFDVKD.

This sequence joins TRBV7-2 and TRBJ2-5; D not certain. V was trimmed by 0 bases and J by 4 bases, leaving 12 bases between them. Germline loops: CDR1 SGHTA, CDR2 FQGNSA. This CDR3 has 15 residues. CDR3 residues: CASSLAVGWGETQYF. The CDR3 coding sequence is TGTGCCAGCAGCTTAGCTGTAGGGTGGGGAGAGACCCAGTACTTC.

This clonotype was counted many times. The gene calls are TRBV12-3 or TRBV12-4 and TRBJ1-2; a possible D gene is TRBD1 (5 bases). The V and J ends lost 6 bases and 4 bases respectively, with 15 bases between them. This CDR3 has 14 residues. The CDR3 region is CASSQGLYFYGYTF. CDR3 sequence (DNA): TGTGCCAGCAGCCAGGGCCTTTATTTCTATGGCTACACCTTC.

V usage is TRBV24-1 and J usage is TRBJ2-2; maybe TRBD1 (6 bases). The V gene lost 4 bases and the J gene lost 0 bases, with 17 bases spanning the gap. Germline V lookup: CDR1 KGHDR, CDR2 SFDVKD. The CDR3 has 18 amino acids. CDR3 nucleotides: TGTGCCACCAGTGACCGGACGGACAGCCTAGCGAACACCGGGGAGCTGTTTTTT. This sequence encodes CATSDRTDSLANTGELFF.

For the CDR3, the DNA is TGTGCCAGCAGTTTACTTAGGTCTAGCACAGATACGCAGTATTTT. Translation: CASSLLRSSTDTQYF. This chain uses TRBV27 with TRBJ2-3; D is unresolved. The ends were cut back, 2 bases at V and 0 bases at J, with 9 bases in the middle. This CDR3 has 15 amino acids. CDR1 is MNHEY and CDR2 is SMNVEV in the germline V gene (reference sequence).

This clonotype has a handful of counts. The CDR3 loop is CASSQDRGAGTDTQYF. In nucleotides, the CDR3 is TGCGCCAGCAGCCAAGATAGGGGGGCGGGCACAGATACGCAGTATTTT. This chain uses TRBV4-3 with TRBJ2-3; D possibly uses TRBD1 or TRBD2 (6 bases each). Germline CDR1 is LGHNA and CDR2 is YSLEER. The CDR3 consists of 16 residues. With 0 bases removed from V and 1 base from J, the gap between germline ends came to 11 bases.

CDR3 sequence reads: CASSPLGASSGANVLTF. For the CDR3, the DNA is TGCGCCAGCAGCCCCCTCGGGGCCTCCTCTGGGGCCAACGTCCTGACTTTC. The rearrangement uses TRBV4-1 and TRBJ2-6; the D gene could be TRBD1 or TRBD2 (5 bases each). This CDR3 comprises 17 residues. V was shortened by 4 bases and J by 0 bases, with 13 bases between the two germline ends. Germline assignment: CDR1 MGHRA and CDR2 YSYEKL.

As DNA, the CDR3 is TGTGCCAGCAGCGTAGGCAGCGGGCTGAGCTCCTACAATGAGCAGTTCTTC. Translated: CASSVGSGLSSYNEQFF. The chain is built from TRBV9 and TRBJ2-1, with D perhaps TRBD2 (6 bases). This CDR3 is 17 amino acids long. Per germline, CDR1 SGDLS and CDR2 YYNGEE. V shed 0 bases and J shed 0 bases, with 13 bases lying between them.

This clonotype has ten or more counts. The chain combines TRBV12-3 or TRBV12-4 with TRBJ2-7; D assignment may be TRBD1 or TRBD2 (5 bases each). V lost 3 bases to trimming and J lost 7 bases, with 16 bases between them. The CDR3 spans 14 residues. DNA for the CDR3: TGTGCCAGCAGTTTCGGGACGGACCTATGGGAGCAGTACTTC. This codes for CASSFGTDLWEQYF.

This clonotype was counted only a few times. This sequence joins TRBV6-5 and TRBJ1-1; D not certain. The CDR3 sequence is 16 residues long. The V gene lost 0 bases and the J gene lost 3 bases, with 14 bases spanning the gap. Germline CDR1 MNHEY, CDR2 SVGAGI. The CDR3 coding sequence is TGTGCCAGCAGTTACTCGAGGAGGGTGATGGACACTGAAGCTTTCTTT. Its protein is CASSYSRRVMDTEAFF.

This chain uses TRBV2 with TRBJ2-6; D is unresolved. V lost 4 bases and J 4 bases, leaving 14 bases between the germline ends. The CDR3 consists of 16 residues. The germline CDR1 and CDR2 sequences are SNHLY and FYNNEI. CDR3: CASSVWGPNGANVLTF. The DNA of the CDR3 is TGTGCCAGCAGTGTATGGGGTCCGAACGGGGCCAACGTCCTGACTTTC. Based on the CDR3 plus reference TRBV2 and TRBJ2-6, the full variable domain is EPEVTQTPSHQVTQMGQEVILRCVPISNHLYFYWYRQILGQKVEFLVSFYNNEISEKSEIFDDQFSVERPDGSNFTLKIRSTKLEDSAMYFCASSVWGPNGANVLTFGAGSRLTVL.